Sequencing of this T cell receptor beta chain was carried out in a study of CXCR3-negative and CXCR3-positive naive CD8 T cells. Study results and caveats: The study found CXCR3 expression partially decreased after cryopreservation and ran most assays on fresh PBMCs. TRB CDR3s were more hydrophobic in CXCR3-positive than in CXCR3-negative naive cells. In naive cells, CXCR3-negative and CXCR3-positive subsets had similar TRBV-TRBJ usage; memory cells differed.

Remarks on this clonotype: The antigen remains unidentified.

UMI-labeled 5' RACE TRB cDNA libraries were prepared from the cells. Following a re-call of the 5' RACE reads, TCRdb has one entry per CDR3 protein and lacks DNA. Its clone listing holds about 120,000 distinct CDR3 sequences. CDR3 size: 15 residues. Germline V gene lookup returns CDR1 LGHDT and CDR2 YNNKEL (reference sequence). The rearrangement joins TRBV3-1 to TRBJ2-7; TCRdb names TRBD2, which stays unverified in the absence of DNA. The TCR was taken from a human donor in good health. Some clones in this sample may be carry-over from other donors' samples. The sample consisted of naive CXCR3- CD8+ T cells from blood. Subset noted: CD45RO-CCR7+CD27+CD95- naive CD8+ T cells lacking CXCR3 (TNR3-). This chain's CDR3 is CASSQDPAGDYEQYF.